The 9 T cell receptor beta chains below come from one sample, sequenced in a study of blood T cells in healthy people across ages. For the second PCR, which ran for 7 to 11 cycles, a sample-barcoded 5' primer and a J-beta primer mix were used. TCRdb ran MiXCR on the 5' RACE reads and lists one entry per CDR3 protein. The profile covers approximately 940,000 distinct CDR3 sequences, with 45% to 50% appearing a single time and roughly an eighth taken by the ten largest. Material: blood. Receptor source: a man aged 30 to 39 in good health.

The chain joins TRBV27 to TRBJ2-1; no firm D call. Germline-derived CDR1 and CDR2 are MNHEY and SMNVEV (reference sequence). The CDR3 totals 13 residues. Trimming pared 6 bases from V and 6 bases from J, leaving 12 bases between. The CDR3, as DNA: TGTGCCAGCAGAAAGGGCGGTAGCAATGAGCAGTTCTTC. Its protein is CASRKGGSNEQFF.

The chain has TRBV6-5 and TRBJ2-3; tentatively, D is TRBD1 or TRBD2 (5 bases each). This CDR3 is built from 12 residues. The V gene lost 9 bases and the J gene lost 6 bases, with 13 bases spanning the gap. Per the germline V gene, CDR1 is MNHEY and CDR2 is SVGAGI. CDR3 protein: CARRGWGDTQYF. CDR3 nucleotides: TGTGCCAGGAGGGGTTGGGGGGATACGCAGTATTTT.

This chain connects TRBV5-3 to TRBJ2-4; 8 bases fit TRBD2. TRBV5-3 is identified as an open reading frame with a role that is uncertain. The length of the CDR3 is 15 residues. V gave up 10 bases and J gave up 0 bases; unmatched junction bases: 9. CDR3 DNA sequence: TGTGCCGGGGCTTGGACTAGCTTAGCCAAAAACATTCAGTACTTC. It encodes CAGAWTSLAKNIQYF.

V usage is TRBV7-2 and J usage is TRBJ2-1; a weak D match, TRBD1 (5 bases). The germline CDR1 and CDR2 sequences are SGHTA and FQGNSA. Trimming took off 5 bases at V and 9 bases at J, with 29 bases between the two ends. CDR3 length: 18 amino acids. The DNA of the CDR3 is TGTGCCAGCAGCCCCCTTAGTAGAACAGGAGCCCTATTTGGTGAGCAGTTCTTC. Residues: CASSPLSRTGALFGEQFF.

The gene calls are TRBV4-1 and TRBJ2-4; TRBD1 aligns across 8 bases. CDR3 length equals 18 residues. V gave up 1 base and J gave up 3 bases; unmatched junction bases: 11. CDR1 and CDR2 (germline): MGHRA, YSYEKL. The CDR3 here is CASSQGPPRGQVKNIQYF. The CDR3 nucleotides are TGCGCCAGCAGCCAAGGACCCCCCAGGGGGCAAGTCAAAAACATTCAGTACTTC.

The chain combines TRBV7-9 with TRBJ1-5; 7 nucleotides match TRBD1. CDR3 length: 16 residues. The J segment lost 3 bases and the V segment lost 3 bases, leaving 8 bases of the junction unmatched. Germline CDR1 is SEHNR and CDR2 is FQNEAQ (reference sequence). The CDR3 reads CASSFWAGTVNQPQHF. The CDR3 DNA is TGTGCCAGCAGCTTTTGGGCCGGGACAGTCAATCAGCCCCAGCATTTT.

The chain has TRBV29-1 and TRBJ1-1; D gene unclear. Germline V gives CDR1 SQVTM, CDR2 ANQGSEA. This CDR3 has 11 amino acids. The V gene lost 1 base and the J gene lost 4 bases, with 4 bases spanning the gap. DNA of the CDR3: TGCAGCGTTGAAGCGGGCACTGAAGCTTTCTTT. It translates to CSVEAGTEAFF.

V gene TRBV12-3 or TRBV12-4 combines with J gene TRBJ2-1; D is uncertain. V lost 5 bases and J 5 bases, leaving 7 bases between the germline ends. CDR3 length: 12 residues. Written as DNA, the CDR3 is TGTGCCAGCAGTCAGCTAGACAATGAGCAGTTCTTC. Translated: CASSQLDNEQFF.

V usage is TRBV20-1 and J usage is TRBJ2-5; D may correspond to TRBD1 or TRBD2 (6 bases each). The end of the DNA aligns better with TRBJ2-7, so the J call may be wrong. The length of the CDR3 is 12 residues. Germline V lookup: CDR1 DFQATT, CDR2 SNEGSKA (reference sequence). CDR3 DNA sequence: TGCAGTGCTAGATCCGGGGGCGGCGAGCAGTACTTC. Translated: CSARSGGGEQYF.